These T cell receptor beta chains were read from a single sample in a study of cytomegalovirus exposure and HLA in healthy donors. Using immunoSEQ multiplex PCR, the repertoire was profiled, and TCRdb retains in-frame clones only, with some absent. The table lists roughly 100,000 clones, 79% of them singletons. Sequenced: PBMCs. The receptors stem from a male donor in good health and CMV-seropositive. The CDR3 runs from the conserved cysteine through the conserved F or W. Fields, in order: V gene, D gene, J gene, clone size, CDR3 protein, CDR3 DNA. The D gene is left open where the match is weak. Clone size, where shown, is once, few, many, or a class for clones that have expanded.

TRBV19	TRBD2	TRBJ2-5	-	CASSIARGGLETQYF	TGTGCCAGTAGTATAGCGCGGGGGGGTCTGGAGACCCAGTACTTC
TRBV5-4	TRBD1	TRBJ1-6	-	CASSKPGQEYNSPLHF	TGTGCCAGCAGCAAACCGGGACAGGAGTATAATTCACCCCTCCACTTT
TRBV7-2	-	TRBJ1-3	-	CASSLERGTGNTIYF	TGTGCCAGCAGCTTAGAACGGGGTACTGGAAACACCATATATTTT
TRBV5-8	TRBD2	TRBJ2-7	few	CASSLELAGDYEQYF	TGTGCCAGCAGCTTGGAACTAGCGGGGGACTACGAGCAGTACTTC
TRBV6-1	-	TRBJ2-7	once	CASSESWAAQNEQYF	TGTGCCAGCAGTGAAAGCTGGGCAGCACAGAACGAGCAGTACTTC
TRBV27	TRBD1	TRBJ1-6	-	CASSWDRGNSPLHF	TGTGCCAGCAGTTGGGACAGGGGTAATTCACCCCTCCACTTT
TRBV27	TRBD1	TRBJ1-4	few	CASRISGTGVEKLFF	TGTGCCAGCAGAATATCCGGGACAGGGGTTGAAAAACTGTTTTTT
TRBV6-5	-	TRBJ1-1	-	CASSYSVPGNTEAFF	TGTGCCAGCAGTTACTCGGTTCCGGGGAACACTGAAGCTTTCTTT
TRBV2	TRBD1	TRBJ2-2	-	CASSARGTGGLGELFF	TGTGCCAGCAGCGCTAGAGGGACAGGGGGCCTCGGGGAGCTGTTTTTT
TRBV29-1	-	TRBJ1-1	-	CSVEGGLSEAFF	TGCAGCGTTGAGGGGGGGCTGAGTGAAGCTTTCTTT
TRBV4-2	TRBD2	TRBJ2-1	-	CASSQESQRGGQEQFF	TGTGCCAGCAGCCAAGAATCCCAGCGGGGGGGACAGGAGCAGTTCTTC
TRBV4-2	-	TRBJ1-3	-	CASSQDSQNTIYF	TGTGCCAGCAGCCAAGATTCTCAGAACACCATATATTTT
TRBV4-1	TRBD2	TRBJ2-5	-	CASSLLAGGLETQYF	TGCGCCAGCAGCCTCTTAGCGGGGGGGCTAGAGACCCAGTACTTC
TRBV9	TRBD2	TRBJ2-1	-	CASSVVAGGPNEQFF	TGTGCCAGCAGCGTAGTTGCGGGGGGGCCCAATGAGCAGTTCTTC
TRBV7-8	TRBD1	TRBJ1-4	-	CASSFLGTGWEKLFF	TGTGCCAGCAGCTTCCTCGGGACAGGCTGGGAAAAACTGTTTTTT
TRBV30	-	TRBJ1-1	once	CAWSVGSSMNTEAFF	TGTGCCTGGAGTGTGGGGAGCAGCATGAACACTGAAGCTTTCTTT
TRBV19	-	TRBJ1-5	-	CASNPYGSNQPQHF	TGTGCCAGTAACCCCTACGGTAGCAATCAGCCCCAGCATTTT
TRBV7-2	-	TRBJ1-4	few	CASSLEGQGRGKLFF	TGTGCCAGCAGCTTAGAGGGGCAGGGAAGGGGAAAACTGTTTTTT
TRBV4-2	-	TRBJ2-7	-	CASSQVNGGNEQYF	TGTGCCAGCAGCCAAGTCAACGGAGGGAACGAGCAGTACTTC
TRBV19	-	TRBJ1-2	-	CASTTANYGYTF	TGTGCCAGTACGACAGCTAACTATGGCTACACCTTC
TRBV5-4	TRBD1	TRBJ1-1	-	CASSSGQGGPEAFF	TGTGCCAGCAGTTCCGGACAGGGAGGGCCTGAAGCTTTCTTT
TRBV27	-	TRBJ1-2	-	CASRGRQVGGYTF	TGTGCCAGCAGGGGGCGACAGGTTGGTGGCTACACCTTC
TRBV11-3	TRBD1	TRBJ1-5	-	CASSLGGTGGNQPQHF	TGTGCCAGCAGCTTAGGCGGGACAGGTGGCAATCAGCCCCAGCATTTT
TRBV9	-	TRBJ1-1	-	CASSVAPGEAFF	TGTGCCAGCAGCGTAGCCCCGGGTGAAGCTTTCTTT
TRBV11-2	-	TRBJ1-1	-	CASSFQGMNTEAFF	TGTGCCAGCAGCTTCCAGGGGATGAACACTGAAGCTTTCTTT
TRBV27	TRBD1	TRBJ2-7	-	CASSLNDVDRGKKEQYF	TGTGCCAGCAGTTTAAACGACGTGGACAGGGGGAAGAAGGAGCAGTACTTC
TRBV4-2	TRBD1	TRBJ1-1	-	CASSQDRTGGLNTEAFF	TGTGCCAGCAGCCAAGATAGGACAGGGGGCTTGAACACTGAAGCTTTCTTT
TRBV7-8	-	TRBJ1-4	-	CASSHRSFNEKLFF	TGTGCCAGCAGCCACAGGAGTTTTAATGAAAAACTGTTTTTT
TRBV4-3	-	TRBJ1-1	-	CASSQDRGNTEAFF	TGCGCCAGCAGCCAAGACAGGGGGAACACTGAAGCTTTCTTT
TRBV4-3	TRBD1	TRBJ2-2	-	CASSQAGQGAGELFF	TGCGCCAGCAGCCAAGCGGGACAGGGGGCCGGGGAGCTGTTTTTT
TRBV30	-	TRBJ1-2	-	CAWSPKGAIYGYTF	TGTGCCTGGAGTCCTAAGGGAGCAATCTATGGCTACACCTTC
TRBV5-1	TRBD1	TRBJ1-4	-	CASSGPGQGNEKLFF	TGCGCCAGCAGCGGACCGGGACAGGGTAATGAAAAACTGTTTTTT